This TCR beta chain originates from a study of control samples from healthy donors and cancer patients. The germline gives CDR1 SGHRS, CDR2 YFSETQ. There are 14 residues in the CDR3. Trimming took 3 bases from V and 0 from J, leaving 7 bases between them. Generated by immunoSEQ multiplex PCR, the TCRdb table keeps only in-frame clones and is missing some. Among 110,000 to 150,000 clones listed, about nine tenths were seen once. The chain links TRBV5-1 to TRBJ1-3, with D unclear. Sample: blood. The sequence was obtained from a man aged 30 to 39 in good health. The CDR3 spells CASSSQASGNTIYF. The CDR3 DNA reads as TGCGCCAGCAGCTCTCAAGCCTCTGGAAACACCATATATTTT.